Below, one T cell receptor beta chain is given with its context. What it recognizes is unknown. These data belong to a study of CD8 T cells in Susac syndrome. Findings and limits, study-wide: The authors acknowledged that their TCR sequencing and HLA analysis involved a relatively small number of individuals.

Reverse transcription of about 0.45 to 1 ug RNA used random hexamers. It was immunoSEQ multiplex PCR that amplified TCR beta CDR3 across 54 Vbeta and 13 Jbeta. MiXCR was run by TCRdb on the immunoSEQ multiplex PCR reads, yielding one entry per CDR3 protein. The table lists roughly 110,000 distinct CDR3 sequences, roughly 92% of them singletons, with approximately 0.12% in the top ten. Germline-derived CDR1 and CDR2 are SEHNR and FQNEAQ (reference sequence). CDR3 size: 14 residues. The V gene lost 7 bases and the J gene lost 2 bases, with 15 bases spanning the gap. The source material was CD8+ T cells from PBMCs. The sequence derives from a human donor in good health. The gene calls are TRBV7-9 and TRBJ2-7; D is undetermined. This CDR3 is CASTPDRATYEQYF. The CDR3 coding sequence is TGTGCCAGCACCCCAGACCGGGCAACCTACGAGCAGTACTTC.